This record concerns one T cell receptor (beta chain) sequence. This clone appeared a single time. Its target antigen remains unknown. One base away there is no much larger clone; base qualities are not given. These data are taken from a study of blood T cell repertoires in COVID-19 (dated by TCRdb to the early 2020s). Describing the broader study: Samples from collaborators originated in the United States, Italy and Spain and spanned both the acute and convalescent phases of COVID-19. The prospective study material was composed of cDNA or gDNA derived from T cells, B-cell-depleted T cells, or PBMCs. Where available, HLA class I and class II types were obtained from metadata supplied by the sample provider rather than from assay-based typing. Samples were obtained from the ongoing ImmuneRACE study (first 160 participants) and from about 1,300 subjects provided by 6 global collaborators. The sample metadata nearly always contained a de-identified subject ID, COVID-19 status, age in years and sex. A freely available public database, intended as a resource for researchers studying the immune response to SARS-CoV-2, is where the repertoires were released. The dataset comprised deeply sampled blood TCRbeta repertoires from subjects exposed to, actively infected with, or recovered from COVID-19.

Summary of the overall study and its limitations: Clinical and demographic metadata were provided uncurated, with the amount varying by source and participant.

The immunoSEQ Assay, a bias-controlled multiplex PCR, was used to amplify TCRbeta CDR3 regions from genomic DNA. Turning to the authors' computational methods: Within the assay, amplification of reference gene primers was used to estimate how many nucleated cells each sample contained. To quantify the absolute abundance of each unique TCRbeta CDR3 rearrangement, sequence reads were collapsed and filtered. For each sample, productive Simpson clonality was calculated as the square root of Simpson's diversity index across productive rearrangements. In its TCRdb copy, this immuneACCESS table keeps in-frame sequences only and misses some clones. Where compared with another copy, unresolved V genes explain less than half of these, and the others have no known cause. V and J calls and clone size are those listed in that table; D and trimming were worked out from the DNA. The sample contains 140,000 or so clones, about 80% of them found a single time. The ten largest account for about 8% of the sample.

The CDR3 covers 15 residues, taking in both the cysteine and the phenylalanine. Only the CDR3 region is kept as DNA, spanning 45 bases read in frame from base 1. The germline V gene provides CDR1 SGHRS and CDR2 YFSETQ. Relative to germline, V is missing 1 base and J is missing 6 bases, with 4 bases of the junction outside any gene match. Collaborating institutions collected whole blood in K2EDTA tubes following their own protocols. For TCRbeta analysis, collaborators shipped samples as frozen whole blood, isolated PBMCs, or DNA extracted from either of those sample types. The V and J genes are TRBV5-1 and TRBJ2-1; 10 central bases correspond to TRBD2. The sequence came from a human donor in a cohort sampled during active COVID-19. The sample was peripheral blood. DNA sequence: TGCGCCAGCAGCTTGCCCAGCGGGGGGGCCAATGAGCAGTTCTTC. This gives the protein CASSLPSGGANEQFF.